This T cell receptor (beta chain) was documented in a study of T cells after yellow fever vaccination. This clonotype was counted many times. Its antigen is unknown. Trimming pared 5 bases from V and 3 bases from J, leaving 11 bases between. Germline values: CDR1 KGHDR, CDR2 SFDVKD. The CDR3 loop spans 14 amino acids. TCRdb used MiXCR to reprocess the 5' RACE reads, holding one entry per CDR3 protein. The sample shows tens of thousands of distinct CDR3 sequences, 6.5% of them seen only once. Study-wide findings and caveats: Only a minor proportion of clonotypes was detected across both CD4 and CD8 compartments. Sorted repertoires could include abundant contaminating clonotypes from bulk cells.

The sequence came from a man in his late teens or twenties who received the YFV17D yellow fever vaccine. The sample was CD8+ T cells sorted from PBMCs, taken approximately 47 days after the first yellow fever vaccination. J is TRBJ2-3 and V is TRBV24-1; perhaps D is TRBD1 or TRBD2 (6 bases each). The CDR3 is CATSAGAGTDTQYF. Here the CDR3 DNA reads TGTGCCACCAGTGCAGGGGCGGGGACAGATACGCAGTATTTT.